Presented here are 3 T cell receptor beta chains from one specimen sequenced in a study of T cells after yellow fever vaccination. TCRdb independently ran MiXCR on the 5' RACE reads; one entry per CDR3 protein. There are 300,000 or so distinct CDR3 sequences in the sample; roughly 8% occur only once, and approximately 15% lies in the top ten. Source: PBMCs, taken more than 40 days after the first yellow fever vaccination. The receptors come from a man aged 18 to 29 who received the YFV17D yellow fever vaccine.

The chain links TRBV7-9 to TRBJ1-1; no firm D call. Trimming shortened V by 1 base and J by 0 bases, and 9 bases separated the two germline ends. Germline V gene sequence: CDR1 SEHNR, CDR2 FQNEAQ (reference sequence). The CDR3 is 15 amino acids. CDR3 DNA sequence: TGTGCCAGCAGCTTAGGGGAGGAAATGAACACTGAAGCTTTCTTT. Its translation: CASSLGEEMNTEAFF.

This clonotype was seen repeatedly, ten times or more. The chain is built from TRBV5-5 and TRBJ2-2; the match to TRBD1 covers 7 bases. V lost 4 bases, J lost 3 bases, and 6 bases stayed unmatched. CDR1 and CDR2 from the germline V gene are SGHKS and YYEKEE (reference sequence). This CDR3 contains 15 residues. DNA of the CDR3: TGTGCCAGCAGCGTTTTTGACAGGGACACCGGGGAGCTGTTTTTT. Translation: CASSVFDRDTGELFF.

The sample holds a few counts of this clonotype. The chain recombines TRBV2 with TRBJ1-1; a weak D match, TRBD1 (5 bases). The CDR3 runs 14 residues. Trimming cost V 4 bases and J 4 bases, with 13 bases left between them. Germline V gives CDR1 SNHLY, CDR2 FYNNEI. In DNA form, the CDR3 reads TGTGCCAGCAGTGCTACTGAGGGGAGCACTGAAGCTTTCTTT. This encodes CASSATEGSTEAFF.